This passage covers 21 T cell receptor beta chains from one sample sequenced in a study of PD-1 blockade in classical Hodgkin lymphoma. Indicated time point: newly diagnosed, previously untreated cHL patient sample. The table came from immunoSEQ multiplex PCR; TCRdb's copy has only in-frame clones and leaves some out. The sample carries approximately 47,000 clones, around 90% recorded once. The sample consisted of peripheral blood mononuclear cells (PBMCs). The receptors derive from a human donor with classical Hodgkin lymphoma.

The gene calls are TRBV7-9 and TRBJ2-7, with a weak D call TRBD2 (7 bases). V lost 5 bases and J lost 4, with 15 bases in between. CDR1 and CDR2 (germline): SEHNR, FQNEAQ (reference sequence). This CDR3 contains 14 residues. DNA of the CDR3: TGTGCCAGCAGCCCCCAGGCGGGGGCTTACGAGCAGTACGTC. Protein: CASSPQAGAYEQYV.

V gene TRBV19 combines with J gene TRBJ1-1, with TRBD1 as a possible D gene (5 bases). CDR3 size: 14 residues. V lost 4 bases and J lost 1, with 10 bases in between. Germline V lookup: CDR1 LNHDA, CDR2 SQIVND (reference sequence). The CDR3 protein is CASSRRGENTEAFF. CDR3 DNA sequence: TGTGCCAGTAGTAGGAGAGGGGAGAACACTGAAGCTTTCTTT.

The rearrangement joins TRBV19 to TRBJ1-6; no definite D call. V was clipped by 7 bases and J by 4 bases, with 11 bases between them. Germline loops: CDR1 LNHDA, CDR2 SQIVND (reference sequence). This CDR3 region has 14 residues. The CDR3 DNA reads TGTGCCAGTAAGGTGGCAGAGTATAATTCACCCCTCCACTTT. It yields the protein CASKVAEYNSPLHF.

This sequence joins TRBV6-4 and TRBJ2-4, with D unclear. Germline lookup yields CDR1 MRHNA and CDR2 SNTAGT. The CDR3 loop spans 13 amino acids. The V and J ends lost 2 bases and 4 bases respectively, with 6 bases between them. DNA for the CDR3: TGTGCCAGCAGTGACGACGAGAAAAACATTCAGTACTTC. Translated: CASSDDEKNIQYF.

This chain uses TRBV7-3 with TRBJ2-3, with a possible D match to TRBD1 (6 bases). The V end was cut by 6 bases, the J end by 4 bases, with 17 bases between. CDR3 length: 15 amino acids. Germline CDR1 and CDR2: SGHTA and FQGTGA. As DNA, the CDR3 is TGTGCCAGCAGGCTGGGGGCAGGGTGGGCAGATACGCAGTATTTT. This translates into CASRLGAGWADTQYF.

This clone has more than one count but fewer than ten. CDR3 DNA sequence: TGCGCCAGCAGCACTCCGGGACCTCGGAAGGGGACTGAAGCTTTCTTT. Translated, it gives CASSTPGPRKGTEAFF. The chain carries TRBV4-1 and TRBJ1-1; tentatively, D is TRBD1 (5 bases). This CDR3 is 16 amino acids long. V lost 5 bases, J lost 5 bases, and 21 bases lay in between. In germline, CDR1 is MGHRA, CDR2 YSYEKL.

CDR3 DNA: TGTGCCAGCAGCCGGGGACGGTCAAAACCTGAAGCTTTCTTT. This codes for CASSRGRSKPEAFF. The chain joins TRBV13 to TRBJ1-1; weak D call: TRBD1 (5 bases). V gave up 5 bases and J gave up 6 bases, with 16 bases separating them. The CDR3 loop spans 14 amino acids. Germline lookup yields CDR1 PRHDT and CDR2 FYEKMQ (reference sequence). Full variable domain (missing parts from reference TRBV13 and TRBJ1-1): AAGVIQSPRHLIKEKRETATLKCYPIPRHDTVYWYQQGPGQDPQFLISFYEKMQSDKGSIPDRFSAQQFSDYHSELNMSSLELGDSALYFCASSRGRSKPEAFFGQGTRLTVV.

The DNA of the CDR3 is TGCGCCAGCGGAACCCGGACAGGGGACACTGAAGCTTTCTTT. Its protein is CASGTRTGDTEAFF. The rearrangement uses TRBV5-1 and TRBJ1-1; 9 bases line up with TRBD1. The J segment lost 3 bases and the V segment lost 7 bases, leaving 7 bases of the junction unmatched. This CDR3 has 14 residues. Germline V gene data show CDR1 as SGHRS and CDR2 as YFSETQ.

This clone was counted a single time. The chain uses TRBV19 and TRBJ1-5; D is unclear. Germline lookup yields CDR1 LNHDA and CDR2 SQIVND (reference sequence). The CDR3 extends over 14 amino acids. Trimming cost V 7 bases and J 3 bases, with 13 bases left between them. This CDR3 is CASTPRGDNQPQHF. CDR3 DNA: TGTGCCAGTACCCCCCGAGGAGACAATCAGCCCCAGCATTTT.

This chain joins TRBV11-2 and TRBJ2-7; D unresolved. The V end lost 7 bases, the J end lost 7 bases, and 17 bases lay between the germline ends. The CDR3 length is 13 residues. Germline values: CDR1 SGHAT, CDR2 FQNNGV. The CDR3 bases are TGTGCCAGCACCCCCGACTTTTACCGGGAGCAGTACTTC. Protein sequence: CASTPDFYREQYF.

This CDR3 is CASSLGGSYGYTF. The CDR3 DNA follows: TGTGCCAGCAGCTTAGGAGGGTCCTATGGCTACACCTTC. V usage is TRBV7-8 and J usage is TRBJ1-2, with no clear D. This CDR3 has 13 residues. V was cut by 1 base and J by 4 bases, with 7 bases left in between. Germline lookup yields CDR1 SGHVS and CDR2 FQNEAQ.

This chain uses TRBV6-4 with TRBJ2-2, with 7 bases fitting TRBD1. The ends lost 8 bases at V and 4 bases at J; junction bases unmatched: 13. Germline CDR1 and CDR2: MRHNA and SNTAGT. There are 16 residues in the CDR3. Here the CDR3 DNA reads TGTGCCAGCGGGGCCCCGACAGGGTTGGGCACCGGGGAGCTGTTTTTT. This translates into CASGAPTGLGTGELFF.

The chain uses TRBV19 and TRBJ1-5; D uncertain. Between the trimmed V and J ends, which lost 3 bases and 2 bases, there was a span of 8 bases. The CDR3 length is 14 residues. CDR1 is LNHDA and CDR2 is SQIVND in the germline V gene (reference sequence). CDR3 sequence: CASSIQPGNQPQHF. DNA of the CDR3: TGTGCCAGTAGTATTCAGCCCGGCAATCAGCCCCAGCATTTT.

This clone was counted once. The chain is built from TRBV10-1 and TRBJ2-1; the match to TRBD1 covers 7 bases. The CDR3 totals 14 residues. Unmatched junction bases numbered 2, after V lost 0 bases and J lost 6 bases. Per germline, CDR1 WNHNN and CDR2 SYGVQD (reference sequence). CDR3 protein: CASSESGQFNEQFF. The DNA of the CDR3 is TGCGCCAGCAGTGAGTCGGGACAGTTCAATGAGCAGTTCTTC.

The gene calls are TRBV19 and TRBJ2-3; 15 bases match TRBD2. Germline CDR1 reads LNHDA; CDR2 reads SQIVND (reference sequence). The CDR3 runs 15 residues. V lost 5 bases, J lost 3 bases, and 0 bases stayed unmatched. This CDR3 is CASSGLAGGTDTQYF. In DNA, the CDR3 is TGTGCCAGTAGTGGACTAGCGGGAGGGACAGATACGCAGTATTTT.

This clone has more than one count but fewer than ten. The chain recombines TRBV27 with TRBJ1-1, with D unclear. Trimming took off 3 bases at V and 5 bases at J, with 7 bases between the two ends. Germline CDR1 MNHEY, CDR2 SMNVEV (reference sequence). There are 12 residues in the CDR3. This chain's CDR3 is CASSFGKTEAFF. CDR3 in DNA: TGTGCCAGCAGTTTCGGGAAGACTGAAGCTTTCTTT.

With respect to this clone: The CDR3 does not close with the conserved phenylalanine or tryptophan, likely indicating a read error. This chain uses TRBV11-2 with TRBJ1-2; D is unresolved. V dropped 5 bases and J dropped 2 bases, with 6 bases sitting between them. The CDR3 has 12 amino acids. Looked up from germline, CDR1 is SGHAT and CDR2 is FQNNGV. This CDR3 is CASSLENYGYTL. CDR3 sequence (DNA): TGTGCCAGCAGCCTCGAGAACTATGGCTACACCCTC.

This chain uses TRBV18 with TRBJ2-1, with a tentative D call TRBD2 (6 bases). This CDR3 region has 17 residues. Germline V gene sequence: CDR1 KGHSH, CDR2 LQKENI. Trimming left V 3 bases short and J 0 bases short, with 15 bases between. The CDR3 reads CASSPRSSDSSYNEQFF. As DNA, the CDR3 is TGTGCCAGCTCACCTCGCTCTAGCGACAGCTCCTACAATGAGCAGTTCTTC.

J is TRBJ2-3 and V is TRBV10-3, with 13 bases that match TRBD2. This CDR3 region has 16 residues. Germline CDR1 is ENHRY and CDR2 is SYGVKD. V shed 2 bases and J 3 bases; nucleotides not matched to a gene: 2. As DNA, the CDR3 is TGTGCCATCAGTGAGGGACTAGCGGGAGAGACAGATACGCAGTATTTT. Its translation is CAISEGLAGETDTQYF.

The rearrangement uses TRBV9 and TRBJ2-1; D tentatively fits TRBD1 or TRBD2 (6 bases each). Germline V gene data show CDR1 as SGDLS and CDR2 as YYNGEE. This CDR3 is 13 amino acids long. Trimming shortened V by 0 bases and J by 15 bases, and 16 bases separated the two germline ends. CDR3 residues: CASSVAPQGGSFF. Written as DNA, the CDR3 is TGTGCCAGCAGCGTAGCCCCACAGGGAGGTTCGTTCTTC.

This clone appeared a single time. The J gene is TRBJ1-2, the V gene TRBV7-9; 7 positions agree with TRBD1. CDR1 and CDR2 (germline): SEHNR, FQNEAQ (reference sequence). CDR3 length equals 16 residues. The V gene end was trimmed by 5 bases and the J gene end by 0 bases; junction bases not matched to a gene: 9. The CDR3 reads CASSPLDRPTNYGYTF. The CDR3 bases are TGTGCCAGCAGCCCCCTGGACAGGCCGACTAACTATGGCTACACCTTC.